This is a list of T cell receptor beta chains from one sample in a study of blood T cell repertoires in COVID-19. Profiling relied on immunoSEQ multiplex PCR, and the TCRdb table lists in-frame clones only, not all of them. The table includes 150,000 to 200,000 clones, roughly 86% detected once. Sequencing was carried out using peripheral blood. These receptors were taken from a man in his 60s with COVID-19, enrolled during active disease. The CDR3 runs from the conserved cysteine through the conserved F or W. The order of the fields is clone size, D gene, J gene, V gene, CDR3 protein, CDR3 DNA. The D gene is left open where the match is weak. Part of the rows lack a size; the others show once, few, many or a class for expanded clones.

>-|-|TRBJ1-5|TRBV27
CASRLRNQPQHF
TGTGCCAGCCGGTTGCGCAATCAGCCCCAGCATTTT
>-|-|TRBJ1-5|TRBV6-5
CASSPTGGIHQPQHF
TGTGCCAGCAGTCCGACGGGGGGGATCCATCAGCCCCAGCATTTT
>-|-|TRBJ2-3|TRBV7-3
CASSLNPGDTQYF
TGTGCCAGCAGCTTAAATCCGGGAGATACGCAGTATTTT
>-|-|TRBJ2-7|TRBV28
CASLGGDHRGYEQYF
TGTGCCTCCCTTGGTGGGGATCACCGGGGGTACGAGCAGTACTTC
>-|-|TRBJ1-1|TRBV7-7
CAIGTELMNTEAFF
TGTGCTATTGGAACAGAGCTCATGAACACTGAAGCTTTCTTT
>few|TRBD1|TRBJ1-4|TRBV5-1
CASSLQGAQEKLFF
TGCGCCAGCAGCCTACAGGGGGCTCAGGAAAAACTGTTTTTT
>-|TRBD1|TRBJ1-6|TRBV27
CASSSGQGTSPLHF
TGTGCCAGCAGTTCAGGACAGGGGACTTCACCCCTCCACTTT
>-|-|TRBJ1-1|TRBV5-5
CASSPAGGRTEAFF
TGTGCCAGCAGCCCCGCGGGGGGCCGAACTGAAGCTTTCTTT
>-|-|TRBJ1-5|TRBV27
CASSGRGPGPGNQPQHF
TGTGCCAGCAGTGGGCGGGGACCCGGGCCAGGCAATCAGCCCCAGCATTTT
>-|-|TRBJ1-5|TRBV5-5
CASSLVGGNSNQPQHF
TGTGCCAGCAGCTTGGTCGGAGGGAATAGCAATCAGCCCCAGCATTTT
>-|TRBD1|TRBJ2-3|TRBV24-1
CATSGNRGGTDTQYF
TGTGCCACCAGCGGCAACAGGGGCGGGACAGATACGCAGTATTTT
>-|-|TRBJ1-1|TRBV19
CASSIPRGNTEAFF
TGTGCCAGTAGTATCCCCAGGGGGAACACTGAAGCTTTCTTT
>-|-|TRBJ2-7|TRBV3-1/TRBV3-2
CASSQWDNTYEQYF
TGTGCCAGCAGCCAATGGGACAACACCTACGAGCAGTACTTC
>-|TRBD1|TRBJ2-3|TRBV20-1
CSASTGQGAATDTQYF
TGCAGTGCTAGTACCGGACAGGGGGCCGCCACAGATACGCAGTATTTT
>-|TRBD1|TRBJ1-2|TRBV7-2
CASNNRGLGYTF
TGTGCCAGCAACAACAGGGGGCTTGGCTACACCTTC
>-|TRBD1|TRBJ2-2|TRBV27
CASTTGTGVTGELFF
TGTGCCAGCACCACCGGGACAGGGGTTACCGGGGAGCTGTTTTTT
>few|-|TRBJ2-3|TRBV11-3
CASSLGGADTQYF
TGTGCCAGCAGCTTAGGGGGAGCAGATACGCAGTATTTT
>-|TRBD2|TRBJ2-1|TRBV6-5
CASLLTSGINNEQFF
TGTGCCAGCCTTTTGACTAGCGGAATAAACAATGAGCAGTTCTTC
>-|TRBD1|TRBJ1-3|TRBV4-1
CASSLGQGPSGNTIYF
TGCGCCAGCAGCCTCGGACAGGGACCCTCTGGAAACACCATATATTTT
>-|-|TRBJ2-5|TRBV7-2
CASSLGGGQETQYF
TGTGCCAGCAGCTTAGGGGGAGGCCAAGAGACCCAGTACTTC
>-|-|TRBJ1-1|TRBV7-9
CASSLIGGTEAFF
TGTGCCAGCAGCTTAATCGGGGGCACTGAAGCTTTCTTT
>once|TRBD2|TRBJ2-5|TRBV6-2/TRBV6-3
CASSLPLGTSGRETQYF
TGTGCCAGCAGCCTACCCCTCGGGACTAGCGGGCGGGAGACCCAGTACTTC
>once|-|TRBJ1-6|TRBV4-2
CASSQGTANNSPLHF
TGTGCCAGCAGCCAAGGGACAGCGAATAATTCACCCCTCCACTTT
>-|-|TRBJ1-3|TRBV5-1
CASSPDNGGNTIYF
TGCGCCAGCAGCCCGGACAATGGTGGAAACACCATATATTTT
>-|TRBD1|TRBJ2-7|TRBV11-1
CASSLGQGLLAEQYF
TGTGCCAGCAGCCTTGGACAGGGGCTCCTAGCCGAGCAGTACTTC
>-|TRBD1|TRBJ1-4|TRBV6-6
CASSRQGINEKLFF
TGTGCCAGCAGTCGACAGGGCATTAATGAAAAACTGTTTTTT
>-|-|TRBJ2-3|TRBV2
CASSQSGLRTDTQYF
TGTGCCAGCAGCCAATCTGGACTCCGCACAGATACGCAGTATTTT
>-|TRBD1|TRBJ1-1|TRBV7-9
CASSLRGPETEAFF
TGTGCCAGCAGCTTAAGGGGGCCGGAGACTGAAGCTTTCTTT
>-|-|TRBJ1-2|TRBV14
CASSQFSQGSYGYTF
TGTGCCAGCAGCCAATTTTCACAGGGCTCCTATGGCTACACCTTC
>-|TRBD1|TRBJ1-4|TRBV7-2
CASTSGQPEKLFF
TGTGCCAGCACCTCGGGACAGCCTGAAAAACTGTTTTTT
>-|TRBD1|TRBJ1-5|TRBV28
CASSLAGTENQPQHF
TGTGCCAGCAGTTTAGCCGGGACAGAGAATCAGCCCCAGCATTTT
>-|TRBD2|TRBJ2-3|TRBV28
CAGGLSGRTDTQYF
TGTGCCGGCGGTTTGAGCGGGAGAACAGATACGCAGTATTTT
>-|TRBD1|TRBJ1-4|TRBV2
CASSYQGAATNEKLFF
TGTGCCAGCAGTTACCAGGGGGCAGCAACTAATGAAAAACTGTTTTTT
>-|-|TRBJ2-3|TRBV6-4
CASSGELGADTQYF
TGTGCCAGCAGTGGGGAGCTCGGGGCAGATACGCAGTATTTT
>-|TRBD2|TRBJ2-4|TRBV28
CASSPSGINIQYF
TGTGCCAGCAGTCCTAGCGGAATAAACATTCAGTACTTC
>-|-|TRBJ2-1|TRBV19
CASNAGSYNEQFF
TGTGCCAGTAATGCAGGCAGCTACAATGAGCAGTTCTTC
>-|-|TRBJ1-1|TRBV7-3
CASSPGDRNTEAFF
TGTGCCAGCAGCCCGGGAGACAGGAACACTGAAGCTTTCTTT
>-|TRBD1|TRBJ1-5|TRBV27
CASSRTGGDNQPQHF
TGTGCCAGCAGCCGGACAGGGGGCGACAATCAGCCCCAGCATTTT
>-|-|TRBJ1-3|TRBV7-8
CASSASRVSPGSGNTIYF
TGTGCCAGCAGCGCCTCCCGGGTCTCCCCTGGCTCTGGAAACACCATATATTTT
>-|TRBD1|TRBJ1-1|TRBV27
CASSLPGGNTEAFF
TGTGCCAGCAGTTTGCCAGGGGGAAACACTGAAGCTTTCTTT
>-|-|TRBJ1-4|TRBV2
CASSDFTYEKLFF
TGTGCCAGCAGTGATTTTACTTATGAAAAACTGTTTTTT
>-|-|TRBJ2-3|TRBV28
CASKGQNAGDTQYF
TGTGCCAGCAAGGGCCAGAACGCGGGAGATACGCAGTATTTT
>once|-|TRBJ1-4|TRBV6-5
CASSYSTGEKLFF
TGTGCCAGCAGTTACTCGACGGGGGAAAAACTGTTTTTT
>-|TRBD1|TRBJ1-5|TRBV7-2
CASIPGQGISQPQHF
TGTGCCAGCATCCCGGGACAGGGCATAAGTCAGCCCCAGCATTTT
>-|-|TRBJ1-1|TRBV24-1
CATSDPRVNTEAFF
TGTGCCACCAGTGATCCCAGGGTGAACACTGAAGCTTTCTTT
>-|-|TRBJ2-4|TRBV6-6
CASNDPGTKNIQYF
TGTGCCAGCAACGACCCAGGAACCAAAAACATTCAGTACTTC
>-|-|TRBJ1-2|TRBV19
CASQTGINYGYTF
TGTGCCAGTCAGACAGGAATAAACTATGGCTACACCTTC
>-|-|TRBJ1-2|TRBV19
CASRGGLYGYTF
TGTGCCAGTAGGGGGGGACTTTATGGCTACACCTTC
>-|TRBD1|TRBJ1-5|TRBV30
CAWGQGAPQPQHF
TGTGCCTGGGGACAGGGGGCCCCTCAGCCCCAGCATTTT
>-|-|TRBJ1-1|TRBV19
CASTPHQAGNTEAFF
TGTGCCAGTACCCCCCATCAGGCGGGAAACACTGAAGCTTTCTTT
>-|TRBD2|TRBJ2-7|TRBV20-1
CSASPQSAGGQQYF
TGCAGTGCTAGTCCCCAGTCAGCGGGGGGCCAGCAGTACTTC
>-|-|TRBJ1-1|TRBV28
CASSLSAGNTEAFF
TGTGCCAGCAGTTTATCTGCAGGGAACACTGAAGCTTTCTTT
>few|-|TRBJ1-1|TRBV7-9
CASSLGQGLPTFF
TGTGCCAGCAGCTTAGGGCAGGGATTACCGACTTTCTTT
>once|-|TRBJ1-5|TRBV2
CASLGGGNQPQHF
TGTGCCAGCTTGGGCGGGGGCAATCAGCCCCAGCATTTT
>-|TRBD2|TRBJ2-3|TRBV18
CASSPSSGRALGDTQYF
TGTGCCAGCTCACCAAGTAGCGGGAGGGCCTTAGGAGATACGCAGTATTTT
>-|TRBD2|TRBJ2-3|TRBV9
CASSADRTSFSTDTQYF
TGTGCCAGCAGCGCAGACCGGACTAGTTTTAGCACAGATACGCAGTATTTT
>-|TRBD1|TRBJ1-4|TRBV18
CASSPWAGGYEKLFF
TGTGCCAGCTCACCATGGGCAGGGGGCTACGAAAAACTGTTTTTT
>-|TRBD1|TRBJ1-1|TRBV7-9
CASSFGTAGVNTEAFF
TGTGCCAGCAGCTTTGGGACAGCGGGGGTGAACACTGAAGCTTTCTTT
>-|TRBD1|TRBJ2-1|TRBV19
CASKTGGINEQFF
TGTGCCAGTAAGACAGGGGGAATCAATGAGCAGTTCTTC